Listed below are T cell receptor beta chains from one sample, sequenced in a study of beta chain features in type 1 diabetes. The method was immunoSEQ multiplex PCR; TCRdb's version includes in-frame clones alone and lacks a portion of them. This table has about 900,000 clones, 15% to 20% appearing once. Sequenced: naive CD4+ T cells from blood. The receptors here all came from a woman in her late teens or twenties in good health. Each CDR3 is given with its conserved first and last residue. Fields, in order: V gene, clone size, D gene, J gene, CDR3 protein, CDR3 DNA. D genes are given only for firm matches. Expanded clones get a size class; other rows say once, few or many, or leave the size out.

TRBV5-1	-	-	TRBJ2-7	CASSKWTSSDEQYF	TGCGCCAGCAGCAAGTGGACCAGCTCCGACGAGCAGTACTTC
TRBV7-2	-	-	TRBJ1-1	CASSFLGQNTEAFF	TGTGCCAGCAGCTTCCTCGGACAGAACACTGAAGCTTTCTTT
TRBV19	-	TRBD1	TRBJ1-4	CASSPRTGYNEKLFF	TGTGCCAGTAGTCCGAGGACAGGGTATAATGAAAAACTGTTTTTT
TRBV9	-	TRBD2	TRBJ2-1	CASSRTSESSYNEQFF	TGTGCCAGCAGCCGGACTAGCGAGAGCTCCTACAATGAGCAGTTCTTC
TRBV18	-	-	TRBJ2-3	CVSSVQGNADTQYF	TGTGTGAGCTCAGTCCAGGGAAATGCAGATACGCAGTATTTT
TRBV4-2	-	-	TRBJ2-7	CASSQSAVLSYEQYF	TGTGCCAGCAGCCAATCGGCCGTCCTTTCCTACGAGCAGTACTTC
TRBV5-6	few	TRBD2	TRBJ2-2	CASSLGPSGRARTGELFF	TGTGCCAGCAGCTTAGGGCCTAGCGGGAGGGCCCGTACCGGGGAGCTGTTTTTT
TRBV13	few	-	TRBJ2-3	CASRSSGVDRSTQYF	TGTGCCAGCAGATCCTCGGGGGTCGACAGGTCAACGCAGTATTTT
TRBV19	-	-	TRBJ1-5	CASSILPGNQPQHF	TGTGCCAGTAGTATCCTACCAGGCAATCAGCCCCAGCATTTT
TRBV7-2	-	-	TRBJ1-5	CASSRADVQPQHF	TGTGCCAGCAGCCGCGCCGATGTCCAGCCCCAGCATTTT
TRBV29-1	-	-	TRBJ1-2	CSVDGQGGYTF	TGCAGCGTTGATGGGCAGGGCGGCTACACCTTC
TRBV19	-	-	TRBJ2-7	CASSLTSSYEQYF	TGTGCCAGTAGTCTGACTAGTTCCTACGAGCAGTACTTC
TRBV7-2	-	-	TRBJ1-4	CASSTLVNEKLFF	TGTGCCAGCAGCACCCTCGTGAATGAAAAACTGTTTTTT
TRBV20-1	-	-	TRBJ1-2	CSATRGRGYTF	TGCAGTGCTACCAGGGGACGCGGCTACACCTTC
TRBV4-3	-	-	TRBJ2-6	CASSPGLSGANVLTF	TGCGCCAGCAGCCCCGGACTATCTGGGGCCAACGTCCTGACTTTC
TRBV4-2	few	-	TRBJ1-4	CASSQVENEKLFF	TGTGCCAGCAGCCAAGTAGAGAATGAAAAACTGTTTTTT
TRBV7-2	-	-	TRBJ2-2	CASSFPINGELFF	TGTGCCAGCAGCTTCCCGATAAACGGGGAGCTGTTTTTT
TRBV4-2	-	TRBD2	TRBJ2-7	CASSQGLAVAYEQYF	TGTGCCAGCAGCCAAGGGCTAGCGGTTGCCTACGAGCAGTACTTC
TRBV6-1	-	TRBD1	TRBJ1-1	CASSKGPGGRIEAFF	TGTGCCAGCAGCAAAGGGCCAGGGGGGAGGATTGAAGCTTTCTTT
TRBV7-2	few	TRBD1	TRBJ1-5	CASSLGTGGNQPQHF	TGTGCCAGCAGCTTAGGGACAGGCGGCAATCAGCCCCAGCATTTT
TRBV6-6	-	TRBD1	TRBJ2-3	CASSGTVFDTDTQYF	TGTGCCAGCAGCGGGACAGTTTTTGACACAGATACGCAGTATTTT
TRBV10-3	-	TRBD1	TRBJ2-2	CAISESDRVGTGELFF	TGTGCCATCAGTGAGTCGGACAGGGTTGGCACCGGGGAGCTGTTTTTT
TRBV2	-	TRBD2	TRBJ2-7	CASSGGLAGTYEQYF	TGTGCCAGCAGCGGGGGACTAGCGGGGACCTACGAGCAGTACTTC
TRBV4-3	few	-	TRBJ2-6	CASSQGLRISGANVLTF	TGCGCCAGCAGCCAAGGACTACGGATTTCTGGGGCCAACGTCCTGACTTTC
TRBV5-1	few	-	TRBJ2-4	CASSLTGLDIQYF	TGCGCCAGCAGCCTAACAGGGTTGGACATTCAGTACTTC
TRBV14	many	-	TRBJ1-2	CASSPARPRDYGYTF	TGTGCCAGCAGCCCGGCGCGTCCCAGGGACTATGGCTACACCTTC
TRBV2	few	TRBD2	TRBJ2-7	CASSREAGSYEQYF	TGTGCCAGCAGTCGAGAAGCGGGGTCTTACGAGCAGTACTTC
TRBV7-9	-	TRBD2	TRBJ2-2	CASRQERLAADTGELFF	TGTGCCAGCAGGCAAGAGCGACTAGCGGCTGACACCGGGGAGCTGTTTTTT
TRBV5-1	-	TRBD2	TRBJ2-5	CASSLGLAGTQYF	TGCGCCAGCAGCCTGGGACTAGCGGGAACCCAGTACTTC
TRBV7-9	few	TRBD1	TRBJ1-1	CASSLVTLGTGGAEAFF	TGTGCCAGCAGCTTAGTAACGTTGGGGACAGGGGGAGCTGAAGCTTTCTTT
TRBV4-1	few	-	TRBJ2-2	CASSQSPPNTGELFF	TGCGCCAGCAGCCAATCCCCACCGAACACCGGGGAGCTGTTTTTT
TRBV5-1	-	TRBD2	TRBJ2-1	CASSFGTSVNNEQFF	TGCGCCAGCAGCTTCGGGACTAGCGTAAACAATGAGCAGTTCTTC
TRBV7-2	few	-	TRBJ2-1	CASSLGSNNEQFF	TGTGCCAGCAGCTTAGGGTCGAACAATGAGCAGTTCTTC